The present T cell receptor (beta chain) was sequenced within a study of T cell changes during pregnancy in multiple sclerosis. From germline, CDR1 is LNHDA and CDR2 SQIVND (reference sequence). V lost 6 bases to trimming and J lost 7 bases; unmatched junction nucleotides: 6. The CDR3 is 14 residues long. Sequenced by immunoSEQ multiplex PCR; TCRdb stores in-frame clones only, minus some. This table holds 65,000 to 75,000 clones, over 80% found once. This chain connects TRBV19 to TRBJ1-4; TRBD1 matches 9 bases. The source was CD8+ T cells from peripheral blood mononuclear cells, collected in the third trimester of pregnancy. The sequence derives from a female donor in good health, enrolled as a control in a pregnancy study. CDR3 amino acids: CASRPGQGFEKLFF. In DNA, the CDR3 is TGTGCCAGTAGACCGGGACAGGGATTTGAAAAACTGTTTTTT.